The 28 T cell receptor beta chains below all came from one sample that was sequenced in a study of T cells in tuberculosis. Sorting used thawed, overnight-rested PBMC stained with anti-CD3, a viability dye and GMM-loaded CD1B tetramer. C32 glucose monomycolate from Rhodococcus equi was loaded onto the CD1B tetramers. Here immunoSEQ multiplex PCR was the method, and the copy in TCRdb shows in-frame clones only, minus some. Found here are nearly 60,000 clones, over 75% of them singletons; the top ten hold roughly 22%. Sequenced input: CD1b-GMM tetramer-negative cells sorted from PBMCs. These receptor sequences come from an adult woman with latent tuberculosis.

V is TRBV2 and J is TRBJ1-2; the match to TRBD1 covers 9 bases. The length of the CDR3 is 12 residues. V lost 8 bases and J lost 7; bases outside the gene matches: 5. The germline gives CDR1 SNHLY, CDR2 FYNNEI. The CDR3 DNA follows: TGTGCCAGCTCCACAGGGGGCACTGGCTACACCTTC. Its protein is CASSTGGTGYTF. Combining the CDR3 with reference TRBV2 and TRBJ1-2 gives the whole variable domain EPEVTQTPSHQVTQMGQEVILRCVPISNHLYFYWYRQILGQKVEFLVSFYNNEISEKSEIFDDQFSVERPDGSNFTLKIRSTKLEDSAMYFCASSTGGTGYTFGSGTRLTVV.

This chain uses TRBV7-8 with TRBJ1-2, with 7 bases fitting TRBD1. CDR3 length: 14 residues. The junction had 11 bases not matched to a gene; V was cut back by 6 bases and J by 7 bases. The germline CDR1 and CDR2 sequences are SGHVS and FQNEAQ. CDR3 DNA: TGTGCCAGCAGGCCTGACAGGGAAAGAGGTGGCTACACCTTC. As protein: CASRPDRERGGYTF.

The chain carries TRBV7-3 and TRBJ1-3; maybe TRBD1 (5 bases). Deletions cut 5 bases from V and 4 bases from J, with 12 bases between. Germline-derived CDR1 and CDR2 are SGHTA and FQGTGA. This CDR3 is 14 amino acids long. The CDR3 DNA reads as TGTGCCAGCAGCCTAAACCCAGGGGGAAACACCATATATTTT. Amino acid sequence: CASSLNPGGNTIYF.

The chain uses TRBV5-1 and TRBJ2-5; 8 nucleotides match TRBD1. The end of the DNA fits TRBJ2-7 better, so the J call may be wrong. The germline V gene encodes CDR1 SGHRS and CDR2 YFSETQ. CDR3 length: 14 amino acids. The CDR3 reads CASSSTGGSYEQYF. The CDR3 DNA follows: TGCGCCAGCAGCTCTACAGGGGGCTCCTACGAGCAGTACTTC.

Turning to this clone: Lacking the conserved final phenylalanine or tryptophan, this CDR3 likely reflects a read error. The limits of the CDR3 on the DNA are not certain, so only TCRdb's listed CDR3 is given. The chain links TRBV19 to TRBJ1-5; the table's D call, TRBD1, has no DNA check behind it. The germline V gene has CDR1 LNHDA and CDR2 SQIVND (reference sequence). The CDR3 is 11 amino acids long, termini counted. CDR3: CASSLDRFGGA.

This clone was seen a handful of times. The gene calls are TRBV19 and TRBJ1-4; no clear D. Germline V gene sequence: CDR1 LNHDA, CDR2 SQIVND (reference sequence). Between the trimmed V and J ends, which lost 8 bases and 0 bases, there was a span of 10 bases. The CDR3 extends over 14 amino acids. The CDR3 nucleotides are TGTGCCAGTCGATATCAGTCAACTAATGAAAAACTGTTTTTT. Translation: CASRYQSTNEKLFF.

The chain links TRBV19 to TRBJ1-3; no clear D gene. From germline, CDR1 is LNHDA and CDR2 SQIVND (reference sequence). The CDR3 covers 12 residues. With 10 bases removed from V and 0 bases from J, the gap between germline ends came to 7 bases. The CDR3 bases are TGTGCCACCACCGGCTCTGGAAACACCATATATTTT. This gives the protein CATTGSGNTIYF.

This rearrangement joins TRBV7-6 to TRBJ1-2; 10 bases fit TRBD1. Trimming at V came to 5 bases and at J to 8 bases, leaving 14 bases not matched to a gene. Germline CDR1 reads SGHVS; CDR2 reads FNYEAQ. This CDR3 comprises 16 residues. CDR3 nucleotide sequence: TGTGCCAGCAGCCAGTGGGACAGGGGACAATCGGGAGGCTACACCTTC. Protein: CASSQWDRGQSGGYTF.

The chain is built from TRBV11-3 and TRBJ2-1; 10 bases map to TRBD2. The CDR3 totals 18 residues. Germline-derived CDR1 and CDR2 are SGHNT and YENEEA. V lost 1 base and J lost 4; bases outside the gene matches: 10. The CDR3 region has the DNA TGTGCCAGCAGCTTAGCCCCTTTTAGCGGGAGGATGTACAATGAGCAGTTCTTC. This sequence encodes CASSLAPFSGRMYNEQFF.

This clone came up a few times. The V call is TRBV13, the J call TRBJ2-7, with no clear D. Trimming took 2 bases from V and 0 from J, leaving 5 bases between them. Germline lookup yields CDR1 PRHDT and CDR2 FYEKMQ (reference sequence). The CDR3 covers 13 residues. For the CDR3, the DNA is TGTGCCAGCAGCTTAACTACCTCCTACGAGCAGTACTTC. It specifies CASSLTTSYEQYF.

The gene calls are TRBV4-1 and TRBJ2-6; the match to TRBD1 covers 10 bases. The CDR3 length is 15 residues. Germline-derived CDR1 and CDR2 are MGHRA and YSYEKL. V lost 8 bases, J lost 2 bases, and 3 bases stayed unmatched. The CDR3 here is CASQGTGAGANVLTF. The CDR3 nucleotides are TGCGCCAGCCAAGGGACAGGGGCTGGGGCCAACGTCCTGACTTTC.

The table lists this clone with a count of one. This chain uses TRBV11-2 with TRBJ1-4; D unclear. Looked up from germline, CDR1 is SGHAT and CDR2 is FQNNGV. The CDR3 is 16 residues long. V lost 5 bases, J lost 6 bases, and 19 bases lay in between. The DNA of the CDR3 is TGTGCCAGCAGCCTTCGGGTTGGCCATTCAGATGAAAAACTGTTTTTT. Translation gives CASSLRVGHSDEKLFF. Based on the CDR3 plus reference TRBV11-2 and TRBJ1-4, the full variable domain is EAGVAQSPRYKIIEKRQSVAFWCNPISGHATLYWYQQILGQGPKLLIQFQNNGVVDDSQLPKDRFSAERLKGVDSTLKIQPAKLEDSAVYLCASSLRVGHSDEKLFFGSGTQLSVL.

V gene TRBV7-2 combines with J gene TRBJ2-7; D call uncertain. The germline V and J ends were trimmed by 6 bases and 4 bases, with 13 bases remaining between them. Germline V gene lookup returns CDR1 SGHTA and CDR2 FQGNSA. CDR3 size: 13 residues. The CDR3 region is CASRYVGSYEQYF. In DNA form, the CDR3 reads TGTGCCAGCAGATACGTGGGCTCTTACGAGCAGTACTTC. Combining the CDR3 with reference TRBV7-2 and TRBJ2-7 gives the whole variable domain GAGVSQSPSNKVTEKGKDVELRCDPISGHTALYWYRQSLGQGLEFLIYFQGNSAPDKSGLPSDRFSAERTGGSVSTLTIQRTQQEDSAVYLCASRYVGSYEQYFGPGTRLTVT.

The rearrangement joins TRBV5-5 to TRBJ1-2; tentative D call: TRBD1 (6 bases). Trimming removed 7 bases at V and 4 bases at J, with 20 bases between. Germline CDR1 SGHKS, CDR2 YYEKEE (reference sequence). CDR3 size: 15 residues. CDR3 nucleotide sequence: TGTGCCAGCTCCGGGGGGGCCCAGGGCGGCTATGGCTACACCTTC. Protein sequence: CASSGGAQGGYGYTF.

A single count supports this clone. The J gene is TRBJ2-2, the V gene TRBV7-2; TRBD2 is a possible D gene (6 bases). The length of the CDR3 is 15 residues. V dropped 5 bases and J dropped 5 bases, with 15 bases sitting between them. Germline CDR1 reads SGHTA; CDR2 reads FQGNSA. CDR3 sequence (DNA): TGTGCCAGCAGCCGGGGACTTGCTCCGACCGGGGAGCTGTTTTTT. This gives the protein CASSRGLAPTGELFF.

The DNA of the CDR3 is TGTGCCAGGGGGGACGGGGGCACTGAAGCTTTCTTT. Translated, it gives CARGDGGTEAFF. The chain joins TRBV19 to TRBJ1-1; the D gene is possibly TRBD1 (5 bases). The germline V gene has CDR1 LNHDA and CDR2 SQIVND (reference sequence). CDR3 size: 12 residues. The V end was cut by 9 bases, the J end by 4 bases, with 12 bases between.

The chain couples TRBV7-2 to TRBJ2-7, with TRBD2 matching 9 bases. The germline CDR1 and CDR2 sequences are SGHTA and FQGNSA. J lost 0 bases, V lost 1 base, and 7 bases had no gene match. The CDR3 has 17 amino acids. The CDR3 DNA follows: TGTGCCAGCAGCTTAGGAAGCGGGGGGATAAGCTCCTACGAGCAGTACTTC. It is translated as CASSLGSGGISSYEQYF.

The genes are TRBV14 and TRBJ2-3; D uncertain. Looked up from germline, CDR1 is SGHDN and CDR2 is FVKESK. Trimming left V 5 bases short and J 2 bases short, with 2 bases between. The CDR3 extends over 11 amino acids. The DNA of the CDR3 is TGTGCCAGCAGCTACACAGATACGCAGTATTTT. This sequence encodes CASSYTDTQYF.

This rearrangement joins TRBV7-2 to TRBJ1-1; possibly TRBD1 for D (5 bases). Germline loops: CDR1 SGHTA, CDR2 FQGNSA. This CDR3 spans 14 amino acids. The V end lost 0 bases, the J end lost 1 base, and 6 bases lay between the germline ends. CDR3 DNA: TGTGCCAGCAGCTTAGCCAGGGCGAACACTGAAGCTTTCTTT. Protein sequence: CASSLARANTEAFF.

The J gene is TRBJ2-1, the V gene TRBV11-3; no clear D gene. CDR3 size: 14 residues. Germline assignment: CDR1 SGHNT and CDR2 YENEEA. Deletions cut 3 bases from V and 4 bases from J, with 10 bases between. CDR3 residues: CASSFRTTYNEQFF. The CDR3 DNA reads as TGTGCCAGCAGCTTCCGCACTACTTACAATGAGCAGTTCTTC. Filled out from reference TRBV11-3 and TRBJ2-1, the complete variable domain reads EAGVVQSPRYKIIEKKQPVAFWCNPISGHNTLYWYLQNLGQGPELLIRYENEEAVDDSQLPKDRFSAERLKGVDSTLKIQPAELGDSAVYLCASSFRTTYNEQFFGPGTRLTVL.

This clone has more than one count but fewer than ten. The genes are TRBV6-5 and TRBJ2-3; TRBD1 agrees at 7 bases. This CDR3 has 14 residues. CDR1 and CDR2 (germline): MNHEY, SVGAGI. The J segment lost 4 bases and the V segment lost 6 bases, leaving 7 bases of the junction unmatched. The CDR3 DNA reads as TGTGCCAGCAGCCGACAGGGAGAGCCAGATACGCAGTATTTT. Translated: CASSRQGEPDTQYF.

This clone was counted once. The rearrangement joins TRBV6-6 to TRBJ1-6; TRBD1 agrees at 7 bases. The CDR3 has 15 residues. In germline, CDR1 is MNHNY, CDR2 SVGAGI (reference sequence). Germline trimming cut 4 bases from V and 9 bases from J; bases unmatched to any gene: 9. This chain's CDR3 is CASSSHRDRRSPLHF. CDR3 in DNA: TGTGCCAGCAGTTCCCACCGGGACAGACGTTCACCCCTCCACTTT.

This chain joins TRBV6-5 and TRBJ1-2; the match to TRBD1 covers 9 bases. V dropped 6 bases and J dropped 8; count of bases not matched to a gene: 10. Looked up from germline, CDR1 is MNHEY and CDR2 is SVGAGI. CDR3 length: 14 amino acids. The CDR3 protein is CASSPGQGSLGYTF. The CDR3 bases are TGTGCCAGCAGCCCCGGACAGGGGAGTTTGGGCTACACCTTC.

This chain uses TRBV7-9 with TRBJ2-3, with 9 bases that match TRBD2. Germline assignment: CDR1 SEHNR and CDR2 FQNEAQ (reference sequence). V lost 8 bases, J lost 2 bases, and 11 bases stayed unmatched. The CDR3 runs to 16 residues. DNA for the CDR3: TGTGCCAGCGGCCCATTGACTAGCGGAATCACAGATACGCAGTATTTT. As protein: CASGPLTSGITDTQYF.

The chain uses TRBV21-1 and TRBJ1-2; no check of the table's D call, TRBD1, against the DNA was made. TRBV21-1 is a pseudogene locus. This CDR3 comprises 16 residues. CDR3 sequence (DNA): TGTGCCAGCAGCAAGTATAAGGGGGCGGGGAAGTATGGCTACACCTTC. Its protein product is CASSKYKGAGKYGYTF.

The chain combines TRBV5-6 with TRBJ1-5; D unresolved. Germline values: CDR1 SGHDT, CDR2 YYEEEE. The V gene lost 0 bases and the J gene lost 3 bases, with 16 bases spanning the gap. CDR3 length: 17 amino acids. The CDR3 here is CASSLGSVPVSNQPQHF. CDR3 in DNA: TGTGCCAGCAGCTTGGGAAGTGTCCCAGTATCCAATCAGCCCCAGCATTTT.

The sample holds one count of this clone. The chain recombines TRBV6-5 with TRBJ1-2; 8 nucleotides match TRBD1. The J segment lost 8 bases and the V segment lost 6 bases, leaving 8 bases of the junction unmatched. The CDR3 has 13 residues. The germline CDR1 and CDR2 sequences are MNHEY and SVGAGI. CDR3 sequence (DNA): TGTGCCAGCAGATTGACAGGGGAAGGAGGCTACACCTTC. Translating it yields CASRLTGEGGYTF.

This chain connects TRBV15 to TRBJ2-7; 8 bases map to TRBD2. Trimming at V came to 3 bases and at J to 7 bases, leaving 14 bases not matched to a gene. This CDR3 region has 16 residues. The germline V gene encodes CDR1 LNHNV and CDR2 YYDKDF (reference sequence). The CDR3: CATSRELGLVPREQYF. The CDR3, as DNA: TGTGCCACCAGCAGGGAGCTGGGACTAGTACCGCGTGAGCAGTACTTC. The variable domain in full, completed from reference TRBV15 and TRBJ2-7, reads DAMVIQNPRYQVTQFGKPVTLSCSQTLNHNVMYWYQQKSSQAPKLLFHYYDKDFNNEADTPDNFQSRRPNTSFCFLDIRSPGLGDTAMYLCATSRELGLVPREQYFGPGTRLTVT.